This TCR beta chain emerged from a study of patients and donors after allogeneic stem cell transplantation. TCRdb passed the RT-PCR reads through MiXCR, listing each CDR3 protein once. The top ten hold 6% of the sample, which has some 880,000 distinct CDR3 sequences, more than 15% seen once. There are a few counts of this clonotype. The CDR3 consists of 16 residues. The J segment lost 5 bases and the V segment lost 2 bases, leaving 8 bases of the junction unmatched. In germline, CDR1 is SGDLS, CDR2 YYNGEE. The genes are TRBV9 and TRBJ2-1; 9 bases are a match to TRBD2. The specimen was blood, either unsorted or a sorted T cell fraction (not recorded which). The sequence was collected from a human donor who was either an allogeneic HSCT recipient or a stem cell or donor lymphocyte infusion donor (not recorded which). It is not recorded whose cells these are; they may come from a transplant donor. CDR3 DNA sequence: TGTGCCAGCAGCGTGGGGAGCGGGAGGATTAACAATGAGCAGTTCTTC. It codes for CASSVGSGRINNEQFF.